A selection of T cell receptor beta chains follows, all from one sample in a study of blood T cells in healthy people across ages. Using its own MiXCR run on the 5' RACE reads, TCRdb lists one record per CDR3 protein. Among more than 1.4 million distinct CDR3 sequences, around 39% were seen once, and the ten largest hold roughly 7.9%. Sequenced input: blood. The source is a woman in her late teens or twenties in good health. Each CDR3 is given with its conserved first and last residue. The D gene is left open where the match is weak. Clone size is given for some rows only: seen once, a few or many times, or a class if the clone is expanded.

CDR3 | DNA | length | V | D | J | size
CASSLDRGFGNQPQHF | TGTGCCAGCAGCTTGGACAGGGGATTCGGCAATCAGCCCCAGCATTTT | 16 | TRBV5-5 | TRBD1 | TRBJ1-5 | few
CAISDRTSGRTDTQYF | TGTGCCATCAGTGACCGGACTAGCGGGAGGACAGATACGCAGTATTTT | 16 | TRBV10-3 | TRBD2 | TRBJ2-3 | few
CASSQDLSVGYGYTF | TGTGCCAGCAGCCAAGATCTATCCGTCGGCTATGGCTACACCTTC | 15 | TRBV3-1 | . | TRBJ1-2 | few
CASSLGASSEQYF | TGTGCCAGCAGCCTGGGGGCTAGTAGCGAGCAGTACTTC | 13 | TRBV7-2 | . | TRBJ2-7 | few
CASSPSELNEQFF | TGCGCCAGCAGCCCGTCTGAGCTGAATGAGCAGTTCTTC | 13 | TRBV4-1 | . | TRBJ2-1 | .
CASSPAGVQTQYF | TGTGCCAGCAGCCCTGCGGGAGTGCAGACCCAGTACTTC | 13 | TRBV12-3/TRBV12-4 | TRBD2 | TRBJ2-5 | .
CAIRPGTTSVEQYF | TGTGCCATCAGACCGGGGACTACCTCTGTCGAGCAGTACTTC | 14 | TRBV10-3 | TRBD2 | TRBJ2-7 | once
CASSFNRTEAFF | TGCGCCAGCAGCTTCAACAGGACGGAAGCTTTCTTT | 12 | TRBV5-1 | . | TRBJ1-1 | .
CATSRDLVPTDTQYF | TGTGCCACCAGCAGAGATTTGGTCCCCACAGATACGCAGTATTTT | 15 | TRBV15 | . | TRBJ2-3 | .
CASSLVGGAISSYEQYF | TGTGCCAGCAGCTTAGTAGGGGGGGCCATAAGCTCCTACGAGCAGTACTTC | 17 | TRBV7-2 | . | TRBJ2-7 | .
CATGIASGNEQFF | TGTGCCACCGGGATCGCTAGCGGCAATGAGCAGTTCTTC | 13 | TRBV12-3/TRBV12-4 | TRBD2 | TRBJ2-1 | .
CAISESGYTGELFF | TGTGCCATCAGTGAGTCGGGGTACACCGGGGAGCTGTTTTTT | 14 | TRBV10-3 | . | TRBJ2-2 | .
CSASGLAGGRDEQYF | TGCAGTGCTAGTGGACTAGCGGGAGGTCGGGACGAGCAGTACTTC | 15 | TRBV20-1 | TRBD2 | TRBJ2-7 | few
CASSSLQSYEQYF | TGTGCCAGCAGCTCCCTTCAATCCTACGAGCAGTACTTC | 13 | TRBV7-2 | . | TRBJ2-7 | many
CASSKVGTNYNEQFF | TGTGCCAGCAGCAAGGTCGGGACAAACTACAATGAGCAGTTCTTC | 15 | TRBV7-2 | . | TRBJ2-1 | .
CSARVGLAGSFKETQYF | TGCAGTGCTAGAGTGGGACTAGCGGGGTCCTTTAAAGAGACCCAGTACTTC | 17 | TRBV20-1 | TRBD2 | TRBJ2-5 | .
CASSYAGTRGANVLTF | TGTGCCAGCAGTTACGCAGGGACCAGGGGGGCCAACGTCCTGACTTTC | 16 | TRBV6-2/TRBV6-3 | . | TRBJ2-6 | .
CASSQEWAGRNYEQYF | TGTGCCAGCAGCCAAGAATGGGCAGGGAGGAACTACGAGCAGTACTTC | 16 | TRBV4-2 | . | TRBJ2-7 | many
CASSEFGREVQGQHF | TGTGCCAGCAGTGAATTCGGCAGGGAGGTGCAGGGCCAGCATTTT | 15 | TRBV27 | . | TRBJ1-5 | .
CSVEVRVYNEQFF | TGCAGCGTTGAGGTGCGGGTCTACAATGAGCAGTTCTTC | 13 | TRBV29-1 | . | TRBJ2-1 | .
CASEVTGSNQPQHF | TGTGCCAGCGAGGTGACAGGTAGCAATCAGCCCCAGCATTTT | 14 | TRBV6-1 | . | TRBJ1-5 | .
CSAGVGSSNQPQHF | TGCAGTGCAGGGGTAGGGTCCAGCAATCAGCCCCAGCATTTT | 14 | TRBV20-1 | . | TRBJ1-5 | .
CSVSTGGLHNGKLFF | TGCAGCGTTAGTACAGGGGGATTGCATAATGGAAAACTGTTTTTT | 15 | TRBV29-1 | TRBD1 | TRBJ1-4 | few
CASSQESFLRGRSNYEQYF | TGTGCCAGCAGCCAAGAGAGTTTCTTGAGGGGGCGTTCCAACTACGAGCAGTACTTC | 19 | TRBV14 | TRBD1 | TRBJ2-7 | few
CASSYSQGGTEAFF | TGTGCCAGCAGTTACTCCCAAGGGGGGACTGAAGCTTTCTTT | 14 | TRBV6-6 | . | TRBJ1-1 | few
CASSDRQNTEAFF | TGCGCCAGCAGCGACCGACAGAACACTGAAGCTTTCTTT | 13 | TRBV5-1 | . | TRBJ1-1 | many
CATSDLYRHF | TGTGCCACCAGTGATTTGTACAGGCATTTT | 10 | TRBV24-1 | . | TRBJ1-5 | .
CASSEALRTRNTGELFF | TGTGCCAGCAGTGAAGCGCTTAGGACTAGGAACACCGGGGAGCTGTTTTTT | 17 | TRBV2 | TRBD2 | TRBJ2-2 | .
CASSAQDSHEQYF | TGTGCCAGCAGTGCCCAGGACAGCCACGAGCAGTACTTC | 13 | TRBV12-3/TRBV12-4 | . | TRBJ2-7 | .
CASSLAPRAHNSPPHF | TGTGCCAGCAGTTTGGCCCCCCGAGCCCATAATTCACCCCCCCACTTT | 16 | TRBV12-3/TRBV12-4 | . | TRBJ1-6 | .
CASSPQTGPQHF | TGTGCCAGCAGCCCCCAGACCGGGCCCCAGCATTTT | 12 | TRBV5-5 | . | TRBJ1-5 | .
CASSQVGGGGSKNIQYF | TGCGCCAGCAGCCAAGTTGGGGGAGGTGGTTCCAAAAACATTCAGTACTTC | 17 | TRBV4-1 | . | TRBJ2-4 | .
CSAHPLAGASTDTQYF | TGCAGTGCTCACCCTCTAGCGGGGGCTAGCACAGATACGCAGTATTTT | 16 | TRBV20-1 | TRBD2 | TRBJ2-3 | .
CASSLGSRGPSYEQYF | TGTGCCAGCAGCTTAGGTAGTCGGGGACCCTCCTACGAGCAGTACTTC | 16 | TRBV7-2 | . | TRBJ2-7 | .
CASSLGTSGGVNEQFF | TGTGCCAGCAGTTTAGGGACTAGCGGGGGGGTAAATGAGCAGTTCTTC | 16 | TRBV28 | TRBD2 | TRBJ2-1 | few